These 22 T cell receptor beta chains were sequenced from one sample in a study of blood T cell repertoires in COVID-19. Assay: immunoSEQ multiplex PCR; the TCRdb copy retains only in-frame clones and omits some. The sample holds 150,000 to 200,000 clones; about nine tenths are singletons and the top ten take roughly 9.7%. What was sequenced was peripheral blood. These receptors came from a woman aged 60-75 years with COVID-19, enrolled during active disease.

V is TRBV5-4 and J is TRBJ2-1, with D maybe TRBD1 (6 bases). CDR3 length equals 14 residues. V was pared by 4 bases and J by 5 bases, with 13 bases between. Germline CDR1 is SGHNT and CDR2 is YYREEE (reference sequence). CDR3 protein: CASSQQGRHNEQFF. The CDR3 DNA follows: TGTGCCAGCAGCCAGCAGGGGCGGCACAATGAGCAGTTCTTC.

The V and J genes are TRBV10-3 and TRBJ2-5, with D possibly matching TRBD1 (6 bases). With 2 bases removed from V and 2 bases from J, the gap between germline ends came to 18 bases. This CDR3 has 17 residues. CDR1 ENHRY and CDR2 SYGVKD come from the germline V gene. CDR3 nucleotide sequence: TGTGCCATCAGTGAGAAGTGGGGGCAGGGTAGGCAAGAGACCCAGTACTTC. It translates to CAISEKWGQGRQETQYF.

The V and J genes are TRBV30 and TRBJ2-7; D possibly corresponds to TRBD2 (6 bases). The CDR3 has 12 amino acids. The V gene lost 5 bases and the J gene lost 4 bases, with 12 bases spanning the gap. Germline V gene sequence: CDR1 GTSNPN, CDR2 SVGIG (reference sequence). The DNA of the CDR3 is TGTGCCTGGGACCGGGACTGGTACGAGCAGTACTTC. This codes for CAWDRDWYEQYF.

The chain employs TRBV5-1 and TRBJ1-1, with 9 bases matching TRBD1. The CDR3 has 12 residues. Per germline, CDR1 SGHRS and CDR2 YFSETQ. Germline trimming cut 4 bases from V and 7 bases from J; bases unmatched to any gene: 2. CDR3 loop: CASSRDRDEAFF. DNA of the CDR3: TGCGCCAGCAGCAGGGACAGGGATGAAGCTTTCTTT. The full variable domain, completed using reference TRBV5-1 and TRBJ1-1, is KAGVTQTPRYLIKTRGQQVTLSCSPISGHRSVSWYQQTPGQGLQFLFEYFSETQRNKGNFPGRFSGRQFSNSRSEMNVSTLELGDSALYLCASSRDRDEAFFGQGTRLTVV.

This chain uses TRBV10-3 with TRBJ2-1; weak D call: TRBD1 (6 bases). The CDR3 sequence is 13 residues long. Trimming removed 10 bases from V and 6 bases from J, with 16 bases in between. CDR1 ENHRY and CDR2 SYGVKD come from the germline V gene. The CDR3 DNA follows: TGTGCCACCCAGAGGGACATCATCAATGAGCAGTTCTTC. The encoded protein is CATQRDIINEQFF.

The chain recombines TRBV21-1 with TRBJ2-1; the table's D call, TRBD1, was not checked against the DNA. TRBV21-1 is a pseudogene locus. The CDR3 contains 15 residues. The CDR3, as DNA: TGTGCCAGCAGCAAATACCACAGGGGAGACAATGAGCAGTTCTTC. This gives the protein CASSKYHRGDNEQFF.

This chain links TRBV5-3 with TRBJ1-1; 12 nucleotides match TRBD1. TRBV5-3 is an ORF for which the function is uncertain. This CDR3 has 19 residues. With V trimmed by 3 bases and J by 4 bases, 16 bases remained unmatched. The CDR3 loop is CARSSYYRDRGRGVTEAFF. Written as DNA, the CDR3 is TGTGCCAGAAGCTCATACTACCGGGACAGGGGGCGCGGGGTCACTGAAGCTTTCTTT.

A remark on this clone: The same CDR3 also results from other DNA sequences found in this sample. This chain uses TRBV28 with TRBJ2-1; TRBD1 is a possible D gene (5 bases). The germline gives CDR1 MDHEN, CDR2 SYDVKM. There are 13 residues in the CDR3. The V end lost 1 base, the J end lost 6 bases, and 7 bases lay between the germline ends. CDR3 amino acids: CASSLSGRNEQFF. DNA of the CDR3: TGTGCCAGCAGTTTATCAGGGCGCAATGAGCAGTTCTTC.

The rearrangement links TRBV18 to TRBJ2-3, with 9 bases fitting TRBD1. The CDR3 length is 15 residues. Germline values: CDR1 KGHSH, CDR2 LQKENI. V lost 6 bases, J lost 0 bases, and 4 bases stayed unmatched. The CDR3 loop reads CASSFGQGSTDTQYF. The DNA for the CDR3 is TGTGCCAGCTCTTTCGGACAGGGGAGCACAGATACGCAGTATTTT. Filled out from reference TRBV18 and TRBJ2-3, the complete variable domain reads NAGVMQNPRHLVRRRGQEARLRCSPMKGHSHVYWYRQLPEEGLKFMVYLQKENIIDESGMPKERFSAEFPKEGPSILRIQQVVRGDSAAYFCASSFGQGSTDTQYFGPGTRLTVL.

The chain links TRBV7-3 to TRBJ2-2, with a possible D match to TRBD2 (5 bases). The CDR3 is 16 amino acids. Trimming removed 1 base from V and 5 bases from J, with 14 bases in between. Germline CDR1 SGHTA, CDR2 FQGTGA. The CDR3 reads CASSLISRGGTGELFF. The CDR3 DNA is TGTGCCAGCAGCTTAATTTCTAGAGGAGGTACCGGGGAGCTGTTTTTT.

The rearrangement links TRBV13 to TRBJ2-7, with D possibly matching TRBD2 (7 bases). Trimming shortened V by 5 bases and J by 3 bases, and 20 bases separated the two germline ends. CDR1 is PRHDT and CDR2 is FYEKMQ in the germline V gene (reference sequence). The length of the CDR3 is 16 residues. The chain's CDR3 is CASSLPQREGGYEQYF. CDR3 coding DNA: TGTGCCAGCAGCCTACCCCAGCGGGAAGGGGGCTACGAGCAGTACTTC.

The chain carries TRBV15 and TRBJ2-1, with 8 bases lining up with TRBD2. The CDR3 covers 15 residues. Per germline, CDR1 LNHNV and CDR2 YYDKDF (reference sequence). The V segment lost 1 base and the J segment 7 bases; nucleotides outside the gene matches: 6. As DNA, the CDR3 is TGTGCCACCAGCAGAGTCCTAGCGGGCGTGAATGAGCAGTTCTTC. This encodes CATSRVLAGVNEQFF.

The J gene is TRBJ1-4, the V gene TRBV5-4; possible D gene TRBD1, 6 bases. Trimming took 5 bases from V and 7 from J, leaving 18 bases between them. The CDR3 runs 15 residues. Germline V lookup: CDR1 SGHNT, CDR2 YYREEE (reference sequence). In nucleotides, the CDR3 is TGTGCCAGCAGACACTCCGGGACACGGAGTGAAAAACTGTTTTTT. Translating it yields CASRHSGTRSEKLFF. Full variable domain (outside the CDR3, taken from reference TRBV5-4 and TRBJ1-4): ETGVTQSPTHLIKTRGQQVTLRCSSQSGHNTVSWYQQALGQGPQFIFQYYREEENGRGNFPPRFSGLQFPNYSSELNVNALELDDSALYLCASRHSGTRSEKLFFGSGTQLSVL.

The chain employs TRBV15 and TRBJ2-7; TRBD1 matches 9 bases. V gave up 0 bases and J gave up 0 bases; unmatched junction bases: 3. Per the germline V gene, CDR1 is LNHNV and CDR2 is YYDKDF (reference sequence). This CDR3 is built from 16 residues. CDR3 amino acids: CATSRDLQGASYEQYF. The CDR3 DNA reads TGTGCCACCAGCAGAGACTTACAGGGGGCCTCCTACGAGCAGTACTTC.

The rearrangement links TRBV19 to TRBJ1-4, with D hard to call. Germline V CDR1 and CDR2: LNHDA, SQIVND (reference sequence). V was clipped by 3 bases and J by 4 bases, with 12 bases between them. The CDR3 extends over 15 amino acids. The CDR3 spells CASSIRSRVNEKLFF. The DNA of the CDR3 is TGTGCCAGTAGTATCAGATCGCGGGTTAATGAAAAACTGTTTTTT. Variable domain in full (rest from reference TRBV19 and TRBJ1-4): DGGITQSPKYLFRKEGQNVTLSCEQNLNHDAMYWYRQDPGQGLRLIYYSQIVNDFQKGDIAEGYSVSREKKESFPLTVTSAQKNPTAFYLCASSIRSRVNEKLFFGSGTQLSVL.

J is TRBJ1-5 and V is TRBV7-2; 10 bases align to TRBD1. The germline V gene has CDR1 SGHTA and CDR2 FQGNSA. The CDR3 runs 16 residues. Trimming took 5 bases from V and 5 from J; bases not matched to a gene: 9. In DNA, the CDR3 is TGTGCCAGCAGCCCAGTTGACAGGGGGCTTGATCAGCCCCAGCATTTT. This codes for CASSPVDRGLDQPQHF.

The rearrangement joins TRBV11-3 to TRBJ2-1; TRBD1 matches at 7 bases. From germline, CDR1 is SGHNT and CDR2 YENEEA. The CDR3 runs 14 residues. V gave up 2 bases and J gave up 6 bases; unmatched junction bases: 4. The CDR3: CASSLKGGVNEQFF. CDR3 coding DNA: TGTGCCAGCAGCTTAAAAGGGGGCGTCAATGAGCAGTTCTTC.

The chain combines TRBV6-5 with TRBJ2-7; D not certain. The germline V and J ends were trimmed by 7 bases and 4 bases, with 14 bases remaining between them. There are 13 residues in the CDR3. CDR1 is MNHEY, CDR2 SVGAGI, per germline. CDR3 in amino acids: CASTAVEGYEQYF. The CDR3 DNA reads TGTGCCAGCACCGCGGTCGAAGGTTACGAGCAGTACTTC.

The chain recombines TRBV7-9 with TRBJ1-3; a possible D gene is TRBD1 (5 bases). V lost 6 bases and J 0 bases, leaving 12 bases between the germline ends. There are 15 residues in the CDR3. Germline V gene lookup returns CDR1 SEHNR and CDR2 FQNEAQ (reference sequence). The CDR3 coding sequence is TGTGCCAGCAGACAGGACGATAGCTCTGGAAACACCATATATTTT. Residues: CASRQDDSSGNTIYF. Full variable domain (rest looked up from reference TRBV7-9 and TRBJ1-3): DTGVSQNPRHKITKRGQNVTFRCDPISEHNRLYWYRQTLGQGPEFLTYFQNEAQLEKSRLLSDRFSAERPKGSFSTLEIQRTEQGDSAMYLCASRQDDSSGNTIYFGEGSWLTVV.

This chain connects TRBV7-9 to TRBJ1-3; D unresolved. The CDR3 spans 17 residues. The germline V gene has CDR1 SEHNR and CDR2 FQNEAQ (reference sequence). V shed 2 bases and J shed 0 bases, with 14 bases lying between them. This CDR3 reads CASSLNRGISSGNTIYF. CDR3 DNA sequence: TGTGCCAGCAGCTTAAATCGAGGGATTTCCTCTGGAAACACCATATATTTT.

The chain is built from TRBV19 and TRBJ2-3; 9 positions agree with TRBD1. The CDR3 spans 16 residues. J was trimmed by 3 bases and V by 4 bases; bases with no gene match: 8. Looked up from germline, CDR1 is LNHDA and CDR2 is SQIVND (reference sequence). The CDR3 coding sequence is TGTGCCAGTAGTAAGGGGACAGGGATTGGGACAGATACGCAGTATTTT. As protein: CASSKGTGIGTDTQYF.

V gene TRBV19 combines with J gene TRBJ1-1; 9 bases agree with TRBD1. Germline values: CDR1 LNHDA, CDR2 SQIVND (reference sequence). CDR3 length equals 16 residues. V lost 9 bases, J lost 0 bases, and 11 bases stayed unmatched. CDR3 DNA sequence: TGTGCCAGCGAAACAGGGGGCCCCTACATGAACACTGAAGCTTTCTTT. The encoded protein is CASETGGPYMNTEAFF.